The rows below give T cell receptor beta chains drawn from one sample of a study of cytomegalovirus exposure and HLA in healthy donors. Assay: immunoSEQ multiplex PCR; the TCRdb copy retains only in-frame clones and omits some. The sample includes around 220,000 clones, about 79% of them seen just once. Sequencing was done on a sample of PBMCs. These receptors were obtained from a man between 18 and 35 years old in good health and CMV-seronegative. CDR3s include the opening cysteine and the closing phenylalanine or tryptophan. D genes are given only for firm matches. Rows may omit the clone size; those that give it use once, few, many or a size class.

CDR3 protein: CATSRDQWALAGGPGETQYF
CDR3 DNA: TGTGCCACCAGCAGAGATCAATGGGCACTAGCGGGAGGGCCGGGAGAGACCCAGTACTTC
J gene: TRBJ2-5
D gene: TRBD2
V gene: TRBV15
clone size: few

CDR3 protein: CASSAPGQLREQYF
CDR3 DNA: TGTGCCAGCAGTGCTCCCGGACAGTTGAGGGAGCAGTACTTC
J gene: TRBJ2-7
D gene: .
V gene: TRBV25-1
clone size: .

CDR3 protein: CAWRRTGGTNEKLFF
CDR3 DNA: TGTGCCTGGAGGAGAACAGGGGGCACTAATGAAAAACTGTTTTTT
J gene: TRBJ1-4
D gene: TRBD1
V gene: TRBV30
clone size: once

CDR3 protein: CASSVEVGGYNQPQHF
CDR3 DNA: TGTGCCAGCAGTGTCGAGGTGGGAGGATACAATCAGCCCCAGCATTTT
J gene: TRBJ1-5
D gene: .
V gene: TRBV6-1
clone size: once

CDR3 protein: CASSLEQGINYGYTF
CDR3 DNA: TGTGCCAGCAGTTTAGAACAGGGTATTAACTATGGCTACACCTTC
J gene: TRBJ1-2
D gene: .
V gene: TRBV28
clone size: .

CDR3 protein: CASSQSPPIVLQRTEAFF
CDR3 DNA: TGTGCCAGCAGCCAATCGCCCCCTATAGTACTCCAGAGGACTGAAGCTTTCTTT
J gene: TRBJ1-1
D gene: .
V gene: TRBV4-2
clone size: .

CDR3 protein: CASSQDGAEKLFF
CDR3 DNA: TGCGCCAGCAGCCAAGATGGGGCCGAAAAACTGTTTTTT
J gene: TRBJ1-4
D gene: .
V gene: TRBV4-3
clone size: medium-sized

CDR3 protein: CASSSGTGQARAEQYF
CDR3 DNA: TGTGCCAGCAGCTCCGGCACAGGACAGGCCCGCGCGGAGCAGTACTTC
J gene: TRBJ2-7
D gene: TRBD1
V gene: TRBV28
clone size: .

CDR3 protein: CAISELAGGRSYNEQFF
CDR3 DNA: TGTGCCATCAGTGAACTAGCGGGAGGAAGGTCCTACAATGAGCAGTTCTTC
J gene: TRBJ2-1
D gene: TRBD2
V gene: TRBV10-3
clone size: few

CDR3 protein: CASSYRFYTGELFF
CDR3 DNA: TGTGCCAGCAGTTACAGGTTTTACACCGGGGAGCTGTTTTTT
J gene: TRBJ2-2
D gene: .
V gene: TRBV27
clone size: .

CDR3 protein: CASSLGRGSYNEQFF
CDR3 DNA: TGTGCCAGCAGCTTAGGCAGGGGGTCATACAATGAGCAGTTCTTC
J gene: TRBJ2-1
D gene: TRBD1
V gene: TRBV7-3
clone size: .

CDR3 protein: CASSFSGTSTDTQYF
CDR3 DNA: TGTGCCAGCAGCTTTAGCGGGACAAGCACAGATACGCAGTATTTT
J gene: TRBJ2-3
D gene: TRBD2
V gene: TRBV7-9
clone size: .

CDR3 protein: CASAFREGANVLTF
CDR3 DNA: TGTGCCAGTGCCTTTCGGGAGGGGGCCAACGTCCTGACTTTC
J gene: TRBJ2-6
D gene: .
V gene: TRBV19
clone size: few

CDR3 protein: CASRQGFAEAFF
CDR3 DNA: TGTGCCAGCAGACAGGGGTTCGCTGAAGCTTTCTTT
J gene: TRBJ1-1
D gene: TRBD1
V gene: TRBV2
clone size: .

CDR3 protein: CASSVGRQNLGSPLHF
CDR3 DNA: TGTGCCAGCAGCGTCGGCCGACAGAACTTAGGCTCACCCCTCCACTTT
J gene: TRBJ1-6
D gene: .
V gene: TRBV11-2
clone size: .

CDR3 protein: CASSLDSQSYGYTF
CDR3 DNA: TGCGCCAGCAGCTTGGACAGCCAGTCCTATGGCTACACCTTC
J gene: TRBJ1-2
D gene: .
V gene: TRBV5-1
clone size: .

CDR3 protein: CASSLRQGELAKNIQYF
CDR3 DNA: TGTGCCAGCAGTTTAAGACAGGGGGAACTAGCCAAAAACATTCAGTACTTC
J gene: TRBJ2-4
D gene: TRBD1
V gene: TRBV27
clone size: .

CDR3 protein: CASSPGQGAHGYTF
CDR3 DNA: TGTGCCAGTAGTCCCGGACAGGGGGCTCATGGCTACACCTTC
J gene: TRBJ1-2
D gene: TRBD1
V gene: TRBV19
clone size: .

CDR3 protein: CASSYSAGGFGGELFF
CDR3 DNA: TGTGCCAGCAGTTACTCGGCCGGGGGGTTCGGCGGGGAGCTGTTTTTT
J gene: TRBJ2-2
D gene: TRBD2
V gene: TRBV6-5
clone size: .

CDR3 protein: CASYSSLGGVNTGELFF
CDR3 DNA: TGTGCCAGCTACTCATCACTGGGCGGGGTGAACACCGGGGAGCTGTTTTTT
J gene: TRBJ2-2
D gene: .
V gene: TRBV28
clone size: once

CDR3 protein: CASSPVPLYEQYF
CDR3 DNA: TGTGCCAGCAGCCCGGTCCCCCTCTACGAGCAGTACTTC
J gene: TRBJ2-7
D gene: .
V gene: TRBV7-9
clone size: .

CDR3 protein: CASSPTGGGETQYF
CDR3 DNA: TGTGCCAGCAGTCCGACAGGGGGAGGAGAGACCCAGTACTTC
J gene: TRBJ2-5
D gene: TRBD1
V gene: TRBV6-5
clone size: .

CDR3 protein: CSGTDNEKLFF
CDR3 DNA: TGCAGCGGGACAGATAATGAAAAACTGTTTTTT
J gene: TRBJ1-4
D gene: .
V gene: TRBV29-1
clone size: .

CDR3 protein: CASNNLGQGINQPQHF
CDR3 DNA: TGTGCCAGCAACAACCTAGGACAGGGTATCAATCAGCCCCAGCATTTT
J gene: TRBJ1-5
D gene: TRBD1
V gene: TRBV28
clone size: .

CDR3 protein: CAIKGLAGGTGTYEQYF
CDR3 DNA: TGTGCCATCAAAGGACTAGCGGGAGGAACAGGAACCTACGAGCAGTACTTC
J gene: TRBJ2-7
D gene: TRBD2
V gene: TRBV10-3
clone size: .

CDR3 protein: CASSRRPGQVRLGEQFF
CDR3 DNA: TGTGCCAGCAGCCGTCGACCGGGACAGGTTAGATTGGGTGAGCAGTTCTTC
J gene: TRBJ2-1
D gene: TRBD1
V gene: TRBV7-2
clone size: .

CDR3 protein: CASSLNGGAETQYF
CDR3 DNA: TGTGCCAGCAGCTTAAACGGGGGGGCGGAGACCCAGTACTTC
J gene: TRBJ2-5
D gene: TRBD2
V gene: TRBV7-3
clone size: few

CDR3 protein: CASSGTVSYNEQFF
CDR3 DNA: TGTGCCAGCTCCGGGACAGTGTCCTACAATGAGCAGTTCTTC
J gene: TRBJ2-1
D gene: TRBD1
V gene: TRBV28
clone size: .

CDR3 protein: CSSKPPQVEKLFF
CDR3 DNA: TGTTCCAGCAAGCCACCCCAGGTTGAAAAACTGTTTTTT
J gene: TRBJ1-4
D gene: .
V gene: TRBV7-9
clone size: .

CDR3 protein: CASSPTGTSGRKPGELFF
CDR3 DNA: TGTGCCAGCAGCCCGACCGGGACTAGCGGGAGAAAGCCCGGGGAGCTGTTTTTT
J gene: TRBJ2-2
D gene: TRBD2
V gene: TRBV6-4
clone size: .

CDR3 protein: CASRSTDTQYF
CDR3 DNA: TGTGCCAGCCGTAGCACAGATACGCAGTATTTT
J gene: TRBJ2-3
D gene: .
V gene: TRBV6-5
clone size: .

CDR3 protein: CASSKGGRGDTQYF
CDR3 DNA: TGTGCCAGTAGTAAAGGGGGACGGGGAGATACGCAGTATTTT
J gene: TRBJ2-3
D gene: .
V gene: TRBV19
clone size: once

CDR3 protein: CASSLGPGAQETQYF
CDR3 DNA: TGTGCCAGCTCACTCGGTCCAGGGGCCCAAGAGACCCAGTACTTC
J gene: TRBJ2-5
D gene: .
V gene: TRBV18
clone size: few

CDR3 protein: CAISEDGDYGYTF
CDR3 DNA: TGTGCCATCAGTGAGGATGGAGACTATGGCTACACCTTC
J gene: TRBJ1-2
D gene: .
V gene: TRBV10-3
clone size: .

CDR3 protein: CAIRGDRGSGELFF
CDR3 DNA: TGTGCCATCAGGGGGGACAGGGGAAGCGGGGAGCTGTTTTTT
J gene: TRBJ2-2
D gene: TRBD1
V gene: TRBV10-3
clone size: .

CDR3 protein: CASSKGAGQHGAFF
CDR3 DNA: TGTGCCAGCAGCAAAGGGGCAGGCCAGCATGGAGCTTTCTTT
J gene: TRBJ1-1
D gene: .
V gene: TRBV21-1
clone size: .

CDR3 protein: CASSAGLISYEQYF
CDR3 DNA: TGTGCCAGCAGCGCAGGACTTATCTCCTACGAGCAGTACTTC
J gene: TRBJ2-7
D gene: .
V gene: TRBV7-2
clone size: .

CDR3 protein: CASSLLPGTSDYEQYF
CDR3 DNA: TGTGCCAGCAGCCTTCTACCCGGGACTAGCGATTACGAGCAGTACTTC
J gene: TRBJ2-7
D gene: TRBD2
V gene: TRBV4-2
clone size: .

CDR3 protein: CASSWGLAGNTDTQYF
CDR3 DNA: TGTGCCAGCAGCTGGGGACTAGCGGGTAACACAGATACGCAGTATTTT
J gene: TRBJ2-3
D gene: TRBD2
V gene: TRBV5-4
clone size: once

CDR3 protein: CAITRQVNTEAFF
CDR3 DNA: TGTGCCATCACCCGACAAGTGAACACTGAAGCTTTCTTT
J gene: TRBJ1-1
D gene: .
V gene: TRBV10-3
clone size: once

CDR3 protein: CASSFNAGANQPQHF
CDR3 DNA: TGTGCCAGCAGCTTCAATGCGGGGGCCAATCAGCCCCAGCATTTT
J gene: TRBJ1-5
D gene: .
V gene: TRBV7-2
clone size: few

CDR3 protein: CASSLRGLATDTQYF
CDR3 DNA: TGCGCCAGCAGCTTGAGGGGACTAGCCACAGATACGCAGTATTTT
J gene: TRBJ2-3
D gene: TRBD2
V gene: TRBV5-1
clone size: few

CDR3 protein: CASSQGQGNTIYF
CDR3 DNA: TGTGCCAGCAGCCAAGGTCAGGGGAACACCATATATTTT
J gene: TRBJ1-3
D gene: .
V gene: TRBV4-2
clone size: .

CDR3 protein: CASSPRDSLTETQYF
CDR3 DNA: TGCGCCAGCAGCCCCCGGGACAGTCTTACGGAGACCCAGTACTTC
J gene: TRBJ2-5
D gene: TRBD1
V gene: TRBV5-1
clone size: .

CDR3 protein: CASSSWNEGQFF
CDR3 DNA: TGTGCCAGCAGTTCCTGGAATGAGGGGCAGTTCTTC
J gene: TRBJ2-1
D gene: .
V gene: TRBV28
clone size: once

CDR3 protein: CASSLAGRGGSDIQYF
CDR3 DNA: TGTGCCAGCAGTTTAGCGGGTCGCGGGGGATCGGACATTCAGTACTTC
J gene: TRBJ2-4
D gene: TRBD2
V gene: TRBV27
clone size: .

CDR3 protein: CASSQRRTGYSNQPQHF
CDR3 DNA: TGCGCCAGCAGCCAAAGAAGGACAGGCTATAGCAATCAGCCCCAGCATTTT
J gene: TRBJ1-5
D gene: TRBD1
V gene: TRBV5-1
clone size: .

CDR3 protein: CASSPGQGKGQPQHF
CDR3 DNA: TGTGCCAGCAGCCCGGGACAGGGGAAGGGGCAGCCCCAGCATTTT
J gene: TRBJ1-5
D gene: TRBD1
V gene: TRBV7-2
clone size: .